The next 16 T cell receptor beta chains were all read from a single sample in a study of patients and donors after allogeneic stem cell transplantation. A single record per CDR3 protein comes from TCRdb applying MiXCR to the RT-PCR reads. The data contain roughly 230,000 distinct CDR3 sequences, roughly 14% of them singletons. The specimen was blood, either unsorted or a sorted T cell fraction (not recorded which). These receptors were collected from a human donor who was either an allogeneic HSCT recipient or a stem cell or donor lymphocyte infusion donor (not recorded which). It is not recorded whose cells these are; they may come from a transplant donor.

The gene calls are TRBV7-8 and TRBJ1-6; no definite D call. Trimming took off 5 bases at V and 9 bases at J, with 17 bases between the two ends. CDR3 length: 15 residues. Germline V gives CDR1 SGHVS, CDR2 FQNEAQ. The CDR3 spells CASSVQSRSSSPLHF. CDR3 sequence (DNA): TGTGCCAGCAGCGTACAGTCCCGTTCCAGTTCACCCCTCCACTTT.

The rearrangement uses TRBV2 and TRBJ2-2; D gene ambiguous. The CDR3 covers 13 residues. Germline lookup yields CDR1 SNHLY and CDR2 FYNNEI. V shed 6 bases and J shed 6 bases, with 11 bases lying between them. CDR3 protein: CASRAVAAGELFF. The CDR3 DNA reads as TGTGCCAGCAGGGCGGTTGCCGCCGGGGAGCTGTTTTTT.

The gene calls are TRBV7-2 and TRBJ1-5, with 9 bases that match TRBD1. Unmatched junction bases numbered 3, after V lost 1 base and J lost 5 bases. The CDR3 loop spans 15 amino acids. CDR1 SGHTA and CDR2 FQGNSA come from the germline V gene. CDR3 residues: CASSLDRGRDQPQHF. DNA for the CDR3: TGTGCCAGCAGCTTAGACAGGGGGCGCGATCAGCCCCAGCATTTT.

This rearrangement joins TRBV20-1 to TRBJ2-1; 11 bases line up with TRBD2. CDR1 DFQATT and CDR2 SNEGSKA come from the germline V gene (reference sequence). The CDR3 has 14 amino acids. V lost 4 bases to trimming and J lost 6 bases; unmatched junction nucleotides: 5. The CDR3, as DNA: TGCAGTGCTAATAGCGGGAGGGCCGGCAATGAGCAGTTCTTC. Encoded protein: CSANSGRAGNEQFF.

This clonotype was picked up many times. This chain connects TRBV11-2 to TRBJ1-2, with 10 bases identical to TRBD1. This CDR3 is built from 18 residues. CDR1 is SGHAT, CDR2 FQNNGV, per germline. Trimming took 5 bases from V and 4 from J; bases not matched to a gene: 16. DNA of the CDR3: TGTGCCAGCAGCCTCGATTCGACCGGGACAGGGGACGCCTATGGCTACACCTTC. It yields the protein CASSLDSTGTGDAYGYTF. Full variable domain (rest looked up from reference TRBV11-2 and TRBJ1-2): EAGVAQSPRYKIIEKRQSVAFWCNPISGHATLYWYQQILGQGPKLLIQFQNNGVVDDSQLPKDRFSAERLKGVDSTLKIQPAKLEDSAVYLCASSLDSTGTGDAYGYTFGSGTRLTVV.

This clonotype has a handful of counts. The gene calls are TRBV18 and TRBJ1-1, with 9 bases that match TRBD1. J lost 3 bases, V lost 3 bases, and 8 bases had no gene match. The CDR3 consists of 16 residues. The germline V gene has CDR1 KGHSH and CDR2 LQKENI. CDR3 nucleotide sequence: TGTGCCAGCTCACCTAGCCGGGACAGGGCCTACACTGAAGCTTTCTTT. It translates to CASSPSRDRAYTEAFF.

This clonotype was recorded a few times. The CDR3 here is CASSMKLAGHTGELFF. The CDR3 DNA is TGTGCCAGTAGTATGAAACTAGCGGGCCACACCGGGGAGCTGTTTTTT. V gene TRBV19 combines with J gene TRBJ2-2, with 9 bases that match TRBD2. The germline CDR1 and CDR2 sequences are LNHDA and SQIVND (reference sequence). V was pared by 3 bases and J by 3 bases, with 5 bases of the junction left unmatched. The CDR3 covers 16 residues.

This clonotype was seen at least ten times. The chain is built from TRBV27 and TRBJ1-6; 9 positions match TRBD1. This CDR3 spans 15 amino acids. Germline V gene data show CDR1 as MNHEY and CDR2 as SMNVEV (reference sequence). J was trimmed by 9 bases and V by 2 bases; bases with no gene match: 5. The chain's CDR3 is CASSLTTGGSSPLHF. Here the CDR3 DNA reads TGTGCCAGCAGTTTAACGACAGGGGGGAGTTCACCCCTCCACTTT.

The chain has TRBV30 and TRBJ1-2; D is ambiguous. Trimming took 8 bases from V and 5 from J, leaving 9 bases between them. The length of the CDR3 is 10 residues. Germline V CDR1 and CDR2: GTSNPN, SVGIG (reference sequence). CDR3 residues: CAVRAYGYTF. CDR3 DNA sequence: TGTGCCGTCAGAGCTTATGGCTACACCTTC.

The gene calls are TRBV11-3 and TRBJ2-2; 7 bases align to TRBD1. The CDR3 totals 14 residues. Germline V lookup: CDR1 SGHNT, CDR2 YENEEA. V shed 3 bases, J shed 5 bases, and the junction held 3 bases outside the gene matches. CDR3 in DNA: TGTGCCAGCAGCTTCGGACAGGCTACCGGGGAGCTGTTTTTT. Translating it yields CASSFGQATGELFF.

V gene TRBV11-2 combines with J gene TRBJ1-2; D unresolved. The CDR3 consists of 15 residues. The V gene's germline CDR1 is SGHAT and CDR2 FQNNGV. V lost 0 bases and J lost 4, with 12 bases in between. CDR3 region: CASSLDSQDRYGYTF. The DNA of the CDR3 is TGTGCCAGCAGCTTAGATAGCCAGGACCGCTATGGCTACACCTTC. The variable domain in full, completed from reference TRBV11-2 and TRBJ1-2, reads EAGVAQSPRYKIIEKRQSVAFWCNPISGHATLYWYQQILGQGPKLLIQFQNNGVVDDSQLPKDRFSAERLKGVDSTLKIQPAKLEDSAVYLCASSLDSQDRYGYTFGSGTRLTVV.

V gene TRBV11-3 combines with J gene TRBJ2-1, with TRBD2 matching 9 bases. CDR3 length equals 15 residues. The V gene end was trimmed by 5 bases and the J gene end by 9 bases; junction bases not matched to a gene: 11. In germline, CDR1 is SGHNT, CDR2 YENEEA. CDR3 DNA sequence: TGTGCCAGCAGCGTAATAGCGGGAGTTTTTAGTGAGCAGTTCTTC. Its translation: CASSVIAGVFSEQFF.

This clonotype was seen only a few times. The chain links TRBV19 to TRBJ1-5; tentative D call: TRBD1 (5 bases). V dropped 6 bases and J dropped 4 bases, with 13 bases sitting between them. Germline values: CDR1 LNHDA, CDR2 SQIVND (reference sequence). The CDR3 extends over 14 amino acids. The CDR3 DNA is TGTGCCAGTAGAACAGGACTGAAAAATCAGCCCCAGCATTTT. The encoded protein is CASRTGLKNQPQHF.

The CDR3: CASSLGVDRVNYGYTF. The CDR3 DNA is TGTGCCAGCAGCTTAGGTGTAGACAGGGTTAACTATGGCTACACCTTC. J is TRBJ1-2 and V is TRBV7-9; TRBD1 agrees at 7 bases. Trimming took 1 base from V and 1 from J; bases not matched to a gene: 6. Per the germline V gene, CDR1 is SEHNR and CDR2 is FQNEAQ (reference sequence). The length of the CDR3 is 16 residues. Looking up the rest from reference TRBV7-9 and TRBJ1-2 gives the full variable domain: DTGVSQNPRHKITKRGQNVTFRCDPISEHNRLYWYRQTLGQGPEFLTYFQNEAQLEKSRLLSDRFSAERPKGSFSTLEIQRTEQGDSAMYLCASSLGVDRVNYGYTFGSGTRLTVV.

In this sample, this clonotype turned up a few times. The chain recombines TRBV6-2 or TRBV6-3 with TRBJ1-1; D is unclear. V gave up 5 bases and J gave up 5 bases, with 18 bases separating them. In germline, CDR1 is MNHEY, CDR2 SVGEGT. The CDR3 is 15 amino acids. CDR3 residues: CASSPGGIPFTEAFF. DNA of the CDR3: TGTGCCAGCAGTCCCGGAGGGATACCTTTTACTGAAGCTTTCTTT.

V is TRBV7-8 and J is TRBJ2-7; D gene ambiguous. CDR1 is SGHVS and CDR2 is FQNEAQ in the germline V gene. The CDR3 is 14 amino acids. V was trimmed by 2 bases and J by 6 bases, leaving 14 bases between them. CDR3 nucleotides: TGTGCCAGCAGCTTACATAGGGCCAGCGTCGAGCAGTACTTC. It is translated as CASSLHRASVEQYF.